What follows are 7 T cell receptor beta chains derived from one specimen sequenced in a study of T-cell reconstitution after alpha-beta-depleted transplantation in children. A library of TCRbeta sequences, prepared with unique molecular identifiers, was generated. TCRdb reanalysed the PCR reads using MiXCR and keeps one entry per CDR3 protein. This sample has around 490,000 distinct CDR3 sequences, with about an eighth found just once. This sample comprised PBMCs, mostly from graft donor cells, obtained 180 days after TCRalphabeta/CD19-depleted stem cell transplant. Receptors were obtained from a female patient aged 2-15 years who had a stem cell transplant for aplastic anemia, so the T cells may come from the graft donor.

The chain joins TRBV19 to TRBJ1-2; TRBD1 agrees at 7 bases. Unmatched junction bases numbered 8, after V lost 4 bases and J lost 3 bases. Per germline, CDR1 LNHDA and CDR2 SQIVND (reference sequence). This CDR3 is built from 15 residues. The CDR3 region is CASSTRSGGDYGYTF. The DNA of the CDR3 is TGTGCCAGTAGTACCCGATCAGGGGGAGACTATGGCTACACCTTC.

This clonotype appeared a few times. The V and J genes are TRBV7-8 and TRBJ2-3, with 7 bases identical to TRBD2. There are 18 residues in the CDR3. Germline-derived CDR1 and CDR2 are SGHVS and FQNEAQ. V lost 1 base and J lost 0; bases outside the gene matches: 10. The CDR3 is CASSLVRSSGLSTDTQYF. CDR3 sequence (DNA): TGTGCCAGCAGCTTAGTTAGGTCTAGCGGCCTTAGCACAGATACGCAGTATTTT.

This clonotype was picked up a small number of times. The chain is built from TRBV28 and TRBJ2-3; D not certain. This CDR3 region has 16 residues. The V and J ends lost 5 bases and 2 bases respectively, with 17 bases between them. Germline values: CDR1 MDHEN, CDR2 SYDVKM. The CDR3 DNA reads TGTGCCAGCAGTCCTGTCTTTTACCATTCCACAGATACGCAGTATTTT. It codes for CASSPVFYHSTDTQYF.

This clonotype showed up just a few times. CDR3 protein: CASGEGTNTGELFF. The CDR3 DNA reads TGTGCCAGCGGTGAGGGTACGAACACCGGGGAGCTGTTTTTT. V and J are TRBV27 and TRBJ2-2, with TRBD2 as a possible D gene (5 bases). Deletions cut 8 bases from V and 0 bases from J, with 10 bases between. This CDR3 has 14 residues. Germline values: CDR1 MNHEY, CDR2 SMNVEV (reference sequence).

This clonotype was seen a few times. The chain links TRBV6-1 to TRBJ1-5; no clear D gene. CDR1 and CDR2 (germline): MNHNS, SASEGT. V dropped 4 bases and J dropped 1 base, with 8 bases sitting between them. This CDR3 region has 14 residues. CDR3 DNA: TGTGCCAGCAGTGGTCCGGGGAGCAATCAGCCCCAGCATTTT. Its translation is CASSGPGSNQPQHF.

The chain recombines TRBV19 with TRBJ1-2; 9 nucleotides agree with TRBD1. J was trimmed by 3 bases and V by 3 bases; bases with no gene match: 5. Germline V CDR1 and CDR2: LNHDA, SQIVND (reference sequence). The CDR3 has 15 residues. Here the CDR3 reads CASSIGTGSDYGYTF. The CDR3 DNA is TGTGCCAGTAGTATCGGGACAGGGTCGGACTATGGCTACACCTTC. The full variable domain, in which reference TRBV19 and TRBJ1-2 provide the parts outside the CDR3, is DGGITQSPKYLFRKEGQNVTLSCEQNLNHDAMYWYRQDPGQGLRLIYYSQIVNDFQKGDIAEGYSVSREKKESFPLTVTSAQKNPTAFYLCASSIGTGSDYGYTFGSGTRLTVV.

The chain uses TRBV7-6 and TRBJ1-1; D gene uncertain. Trimming stripped 1 base from V and 0 bases from J, with 12 bases between. The CDR3 spans 16 residues. CDR1 and CDR2 (germline): SGHVS, FNYEAQ. CDR3 sequence (DNA): TGTGCCAGCAGCTTAGAGGTAATGGGATTGAACACTGAAGCTTTCTTT. It yields the protein CASSLEVMGLNTEAFF. Full variable domain (outside the CDR3, taken from reference TRBV7-6 and TRBJ1-1): GAGVSQSPRYKVTKRGQDVALRCDPISGHVSLYWYRQALGQGPEFLTYFNYEAQQDKSGLPNDRFSAERPEGSISTLTIQRTEQRDSAMYRCASSLEVMGLNTEAFFGQGTRLTVV.